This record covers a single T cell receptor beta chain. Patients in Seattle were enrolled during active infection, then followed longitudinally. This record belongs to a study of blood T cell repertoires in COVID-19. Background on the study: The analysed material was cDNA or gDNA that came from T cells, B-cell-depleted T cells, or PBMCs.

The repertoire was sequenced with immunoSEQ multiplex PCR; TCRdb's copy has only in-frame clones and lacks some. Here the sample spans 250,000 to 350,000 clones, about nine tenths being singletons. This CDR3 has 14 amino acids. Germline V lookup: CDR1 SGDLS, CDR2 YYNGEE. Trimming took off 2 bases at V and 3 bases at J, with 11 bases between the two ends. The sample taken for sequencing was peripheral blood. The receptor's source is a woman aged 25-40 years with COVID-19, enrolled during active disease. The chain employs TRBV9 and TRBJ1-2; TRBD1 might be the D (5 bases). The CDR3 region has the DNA TGTGCCAGCAGCGTGGATCAGGGTTACTATGGCTACACCTTC. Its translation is CASSVDQGYYGYTF.